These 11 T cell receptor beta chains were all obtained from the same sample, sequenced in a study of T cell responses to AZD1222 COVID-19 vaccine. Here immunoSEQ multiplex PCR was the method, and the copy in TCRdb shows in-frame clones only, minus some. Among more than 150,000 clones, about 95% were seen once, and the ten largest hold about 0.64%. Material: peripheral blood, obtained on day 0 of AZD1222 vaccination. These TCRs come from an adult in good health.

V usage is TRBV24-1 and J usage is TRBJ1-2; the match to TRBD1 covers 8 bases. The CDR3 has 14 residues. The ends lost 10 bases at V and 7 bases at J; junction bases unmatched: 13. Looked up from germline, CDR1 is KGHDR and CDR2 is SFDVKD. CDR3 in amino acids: CATQDRTGRSGYTF. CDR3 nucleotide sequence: TGTGCCACTCAGGATCGGACAGGGAGGAGTGGCTACACCTTC.

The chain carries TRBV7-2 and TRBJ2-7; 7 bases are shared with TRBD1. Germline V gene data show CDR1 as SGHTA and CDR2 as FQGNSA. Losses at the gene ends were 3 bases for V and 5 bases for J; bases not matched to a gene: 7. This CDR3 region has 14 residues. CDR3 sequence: CASSLRGQANEQYF. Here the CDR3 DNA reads TGTGCCAGCAGCTTGCGAGGACAGGCTAACGAGCAGTACTTC.

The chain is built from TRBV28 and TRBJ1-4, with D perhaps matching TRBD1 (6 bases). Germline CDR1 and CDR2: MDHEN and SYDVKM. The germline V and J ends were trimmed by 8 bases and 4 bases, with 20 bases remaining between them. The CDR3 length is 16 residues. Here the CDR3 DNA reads TGTGCCAGCTCTAACCCAAAACAGGGAAATAATGAAAAACTGTTTTTT. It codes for CASSNPKQGNNEKLFF.

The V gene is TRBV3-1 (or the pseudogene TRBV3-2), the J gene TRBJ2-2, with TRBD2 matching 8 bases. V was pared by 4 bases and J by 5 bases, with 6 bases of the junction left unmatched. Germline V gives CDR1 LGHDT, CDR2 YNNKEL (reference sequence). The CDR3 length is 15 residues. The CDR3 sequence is CASSLGGARTGELFF. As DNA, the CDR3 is TGTGCCAGCAGCCTCGGGGGGGCCAGAACCGGGGAGCTGTTTTTT.

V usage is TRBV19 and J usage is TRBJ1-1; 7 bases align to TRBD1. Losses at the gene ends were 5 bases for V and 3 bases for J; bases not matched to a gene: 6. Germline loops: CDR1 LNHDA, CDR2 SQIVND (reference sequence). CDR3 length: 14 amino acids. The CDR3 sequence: CASSYRGRDTEAFF. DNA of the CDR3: TGTGCCAGTAGTTACAGGGGACGGGACACTGAAGCTTTCTTT.

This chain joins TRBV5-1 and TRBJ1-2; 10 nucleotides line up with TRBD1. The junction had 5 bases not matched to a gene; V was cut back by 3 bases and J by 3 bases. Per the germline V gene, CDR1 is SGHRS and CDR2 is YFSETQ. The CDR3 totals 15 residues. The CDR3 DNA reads TGCGCCAGCAGCTCCCACGGACAGGGGGACTATGGCTACACCTTC. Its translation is CASSSHGQGDYGYTF.

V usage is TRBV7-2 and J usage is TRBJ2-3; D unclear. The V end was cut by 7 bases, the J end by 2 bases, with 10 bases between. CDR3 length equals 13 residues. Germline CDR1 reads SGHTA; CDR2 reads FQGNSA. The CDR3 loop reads CASTPDLTDTQYF. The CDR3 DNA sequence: TGTGCCAGCACCCCGGACCTCACAGATACGCAGTATTTT.

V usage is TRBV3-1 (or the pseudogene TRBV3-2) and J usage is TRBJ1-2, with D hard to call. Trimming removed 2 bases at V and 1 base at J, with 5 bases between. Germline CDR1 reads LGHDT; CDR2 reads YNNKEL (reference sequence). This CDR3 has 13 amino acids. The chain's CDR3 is CASSQRNNYGYTF. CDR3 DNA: TGTGCCAGCAGCCAACGGAATAACTATGGCTACACCTTC.

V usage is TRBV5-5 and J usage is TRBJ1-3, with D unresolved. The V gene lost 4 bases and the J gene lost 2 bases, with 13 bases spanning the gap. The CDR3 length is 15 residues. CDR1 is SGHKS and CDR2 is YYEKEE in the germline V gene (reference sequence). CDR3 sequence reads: CASSSAEYPGNTIYF. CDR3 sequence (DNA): TGTGCCAGCAGCAGTGCCGAATACCCTGGAAACACCATATATTTT.

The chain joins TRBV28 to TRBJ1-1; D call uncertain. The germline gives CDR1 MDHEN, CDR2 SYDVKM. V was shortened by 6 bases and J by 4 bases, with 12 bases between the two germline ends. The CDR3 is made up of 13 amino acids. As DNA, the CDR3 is TGTGCCAGCAGATCGACACTAGTCACTGAAGCTTTCTTT. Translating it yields CASRSTLVTEAFF.

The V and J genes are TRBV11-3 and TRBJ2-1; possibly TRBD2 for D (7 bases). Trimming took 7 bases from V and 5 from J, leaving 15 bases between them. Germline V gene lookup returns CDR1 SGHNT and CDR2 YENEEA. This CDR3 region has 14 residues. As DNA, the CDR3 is TGTGCCAGCACAGGCGGGGGCAAAAACAATGAGCAGTTCTTC. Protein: CASTGGGKNNEQFF.